The 21 T cell receptor beta chains below were found in one sample sequenced in a study of T cell responses to AZD1222 COVID-19 vaccine. TCRdb's table, derived via immunoSEQ multiplex PCR, lists solely in-frame clones and lacks some. The table records 120,000 or so clones, around nine tenths of them present only once. This specimen was peripheral blood, taken on day 0 of MenACWY control vaccination. The receptors come from an adult in good health.

The chain joins TRBV7-9 to TRBJ1-4; D may be TRBD1 (6 bases). Germline V gene sequence: CDR1 SEHNR, CDR2 FQNEAQ (reference sequence). The CDR3 spans 17 residues. V was trimmed by 8 bases and J by 0 bases, leaving 19 bases between them. The CDR3 region is CASCPGRGGTTNEKLFF. CDR3 nucleotides: TGTGCCAGCTGCCCAGGGAGAGGGGGAACAACTAATGAAAAACTGTTTTTT.

V is TRBV10-3 and J is TRBJ2-5; no clear D gene. The CDR3 runs to 15 residues. The germline V gene encodes CDR1 ENHRY and CDR2 SYGVKD. V was pared by 3 bases and J by 1 base, with 12 bases between. CDR3 coding DNA: TGTGCCATCAGTGAAGTGGTAGTATCCCAAGAGACCCAGTACTTC. Translated: CAISEVVVSQETQYF.

This clone was recorded once. The chain employs TRBV10-3 and TRBJ2-3; 7 nucleotides match TRBD2. The V gene end was trimmed by 4 bases and the J gene end by 0 bases; junction bases not matched to a gene: 10. From germline, CDR1 is ENHRY and CDR2 SYGVKD. This CDR3 has 17 amino acids. CDR3 nucleotide sequence: TGTGCCATCAGTGTGGCTAGCGGAAAGACTAGCACAGATACGCAGTATTTT. This encodes CAISVASGKTSTDTQYF.

The chain has TRBV5-8 and TRBJ2-5, with D perhaps TRBD2 (6 bases). Germline loops: CDR1 SGHTS, CDR2 YDEGEE. The CDR3 sequence is 12 residues long. Deletions cut 5 bases from V and 5 bases from J, with 10 bases between. This CDR3 is CASSSGRETQYF. In DNA form, the CDR3 reads TGTGCCAGCAGTTCAGGGAGGGAGACCCAGTACTTC.

J is TRBJ2-3 and V is TRBV10-3, with 8 bases identical to TRBD2. The CDR3 totals 16 residues. The germline gives CDR1 ENHRY, CDR2 SYGVKD. The trim removed 6 bases at V and 2 bases at J, leaving 10 bases unmatched. The CDR3 spells CAISDRTSGDTDTQYF. In DNA form, the CDR3 reads TGTGCCATCAGCGACCGAACTAGCGGCGACACAGATACGCAGTATTTT.

This clone appeared a single time. The chain employs TRBV6-5 and TRBJ1-1; no clear D gene. V lost 6 bases and J lost 5, with 13 bases in between. Germline V gives CDR1 MNHEY, CDR2 SVGAGI. The CDR3 runs 13 residues. Here the CDR3 reads CASRTRSGTEAFF. CDR3 DNA: TGTGCCAGCAGGACCAGATCAGGTACTGAAGCTTTCTTT.

V and J are TRBV6-1 and TRBJ2-7; D gene ambiguous. The V end was cut by 3 bases, the J end by 3 bases, with 12 bases between. The CDR3 spans 14 residues. Looked up from germline, CDR1 is MNHNS and CDR2 is SASEGT. The CDR3 is CASSDGQLIYEQYF. In DNA, the CDR3 is TGTGCCAGCAGTGACGGGCAGTTAATCTACGAGCAGTACTTC.

The count of this clone is one. The chain employs TRBV5-1 and TRBJ2-1, with TRBD1 matching over 9 bases. This CDR3 has 15 residues. The germline gives CDR1 SGHRS, CDR2 YFSETQ. The V and J ends lost 3 bases and 2 bases, in that order; junction bases with no gene match: 3. The CDR3 bases are TGCGCCAGCAGCTCAACAGGGGGCACCTACAATGAGCAGTTCTTC. Translating it yields CASSSTGGTYNEQFF.

This clone was recorded a few times. This sequence joins TRBV7-8 and TRBJ2-7; D tentatively fits TRBD1 or TRBD2 (5 bases each). Germline CDR1 and CDR2: SGHVS and FQNEAQ. This CDR3 contains 14 residues. The germline V and J ends were trimmed by 5 bases and 5 bases, with 16 bases remaining between them. CDR3 in amino acids: CASSPSPRENEQYF. In DNA form, the CDR3 reads TGTGCCAGCAGCCCTTCTCCCAGGGAGAACGAGCAGTACTTC.

The sample holds one count of this clone. The chain couples TRBV2 to TRBJ1-3, with D maybe TRBD1 (6 bases). CDR3 length equals 14 residues. The V end was cut by 5 bases, the J end by 1 base, with 9 bases between. From germline, CDR1 is SNHLY and CDR2 FYNNEI. CDR3 in DNA: TGTGCCAGCAGTACAGGGTTATCTGGAAACACCATATATTTT. It is translated as CASSTGLSGNTIYF.

The chain joins TRBV5-8 to TRBJ2-3; 7 bases map to TRBD2. The length of the CDR3 is 15 residues. V lost 6 bases to trimming and J lost 0 bases; unmatched junction nucleotides: 7. Germline V gene lookup returns CDR1 SGHTS and CDR2 YDEGEE. The CDR3 coding sequence is TGTGCCAGCACCTTAGCGGGTCCTAGCACAGATACGCAGTATTTT. Translation gives CASTLAGPSTDTQYF.

The chain recombines TRBV20-1 with TRBJ2-1; 8 nucleotides align to TRBD2. V shed 3 bases, J shed 8 bases, and the junction held 3 bases outside the gene matches. This CDR3 region has 12 residues. Germline V gene lookup returns CDR1 DFQATT and CDR2 SNEGSKA (reference sequence). The CDR3 DNA follows: TGCAGTGCTAGTGGACTAGCCCATGAGCAGTTCTTC. Translating it yields CSASGLAHEQFF.

The V gene is TRBV3-1 (or the pseudogene TRBV3-2), the J gene TRBJ2-1; D ambiguous. V lost 1 base, J lost 7 bases, and 8 bases lay in between. CDR1 LGHDT and CDR2 YNNKEL come from the germline V gene (reference sequence). The CDR3 has 13 amino acids. The CDR3 sequence is CASSQAVDNEQFF. CDR3 nucleotide sequence: TGTGCCAGCAGCCAAGCGGTAGATAATGAGCAGTTCTTC.

The V call is TRBV13, the J call TRBJ2-3; TRBD1 matches at 11 bases. V was clipped by 4 bases and J by 1 base; unmatched bases: 4. CDR1 and CDR2 from the germline V gene are PRHDT and FYEKMQ (reference sequence). The CDR3 has 16 residues. The CDR3 bases are TGTGCCAGCAGCTCGGACAGGGGGCATGGCACAGATACGCAGTATTTT. Translation: CASSSDRGHGTDTQYF.

This rearrangement joins TRBV15 to TRBJ2-7, with D perhaps matching TRBD2 (6 bases). CDR1 is LNHNV, CDR2 YYDKDF, per germline (reference sequence). Between the trimmed V and J ends, which lost 1 base and 3 bases, there was a span of 13 bases. CDR3 length equals 15 residues. For the CDR3, the DNA is TGTGCCACCAGCAGAGCCACTACCGGGAGCTACGAGCAGTACTTC. Translating it yields CATSRATTGSYEQYF.

V is TRBV5-1 and J is TRBJ1-1; D not certain. The germline V gene has CDR1 SGHRS and CDR2 YFSETQ. Trimming removed 3 bases at V and 0 bases at J, with 12 bases between. The CDR3 consists of 15 residues. CDR3 loop: CASSSAPFLNTEAFF. The CDR3 nucleotides read TGCGCCAGCAGCTCTGCCCCGTTCCTGAACACTGAAGCTTTCTTT.

With respect to this clone: The junction shows a germline mismatch at one end, possibly a read error. This rearrangement joins TRBV12-3 or TRBV12-4 to TRBJ1-2; 8 bases line up with TRBD1. The CDR3 totals 13 residues. The CDR3 DNA reads TGTGCCAGCAGCTACGGACAGGGCGCAGCAAGCGCCTTC. Translated, it gives CASSYGQGAASAF.

This clone was seen more than once but under ten times. This sequence joins TRBV7-2 and TRBJ2-5, with TRBD2 as a possible D gene (5 bases). Germline CDR1 is SGHTA and CDR2 is FQGNSA. The CDR3 has 13 residues. V gave up 2 bases and J gave up 6 bases, with 10 bases separating them. The CDR3 loop reads CASSLRWEQTQYF. CDR3 in DNA: TGTGCCAGCAGCTTAAGGTGGGAGCAGACCCAGTACTTC.

The rearrangement links TRBV3-1 (or the pseudogene TRBV3-2) to TRBJ2-3, with 10 positions matching TRBD2. Germline CDR1 reads LGHDT; CDR2 reads YNNKEL (reference sequence). V lost 4 bases and J lost 1; bases outside the gene matches: 5. The CDR3 consists of 16 residues. CDR3 sequence (DNA): TGTGCCAGCAGCCGCCGACTAGCGGGCCGCACAGATACGCAGTATTTT. Its translation: CASSRRLAGRTDTQYF.

The chain is built from TRBV2 and TRBJ2-1; TRBD1 agrees at 11 bases. The V gene end was trimmed by 5 bases and the J gene end by 7 bases; junction bases not matched to a gene: 10. This CDR3 contains 16 residues. CDR1 SNHLY and CDR2 FYNNEI come from the germline V gene. The CDR3 protein is CASSRRTGGSINEQFF. The CDR3 bases are TGTGCCAGCAGTCGACGGACAGGGGGCAGTATAAATGAGCAGTTCTTC.

This clone was detected once. CDR3 bases: TGTGCCAGTAGTCACCTGGATAAGGACGTGGGATATGGCTACACCTTC. This sequence encodes CASSHLDKDVGYGYTF. The chain has TRBV19 and TRBJ1-2; D unresolved. CDR3 length: 16 residues. From germline, CDR1 is LNHDA and CDR2 SQIVND (reference sequence). V lost 5 bases to trimming and J lost 5 bases, with 21 bases between them.